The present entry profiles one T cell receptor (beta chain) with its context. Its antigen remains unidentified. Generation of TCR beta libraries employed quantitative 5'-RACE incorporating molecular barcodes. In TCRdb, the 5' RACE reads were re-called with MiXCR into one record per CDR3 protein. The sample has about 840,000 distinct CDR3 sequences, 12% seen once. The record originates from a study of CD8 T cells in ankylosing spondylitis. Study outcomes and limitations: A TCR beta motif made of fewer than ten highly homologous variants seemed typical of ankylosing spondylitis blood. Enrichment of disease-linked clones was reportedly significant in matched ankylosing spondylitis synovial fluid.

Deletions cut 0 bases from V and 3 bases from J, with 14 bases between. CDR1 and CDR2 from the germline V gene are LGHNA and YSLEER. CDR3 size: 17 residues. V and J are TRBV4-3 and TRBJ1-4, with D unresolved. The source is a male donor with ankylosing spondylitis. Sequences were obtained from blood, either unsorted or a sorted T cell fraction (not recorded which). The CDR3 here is CASSQETGVRSNEKLFF. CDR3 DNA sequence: TGCGCCAGCAGCCAAGAGACGGGAGTTCGGTCTAATGAAAAACTGTTTTTT.